These 9 T cell receptor beta chains share one sample of origin, sequenced in a study of T cells in Graves' hyperthyroidism and ophthalmopathy. Amplification targeted TCR beta CDR3 regions from RNA transcripts. The TCR CDR3 first-round RT-PCR relied on the HTBI primer set. MiXCR, applied by TCRdb to the multiplex PCR reads, yields one record per CDR3 protein. The sample carries 500,000 to 650,000 distinct CDR3 sequences, 15% to 20% recorded once. The sample consisted of blood. The receptor set was obtained from a man aged 35 to 55 with Graves' ophthalmopathy.

The J gene is TRBJ1-2, the V gene TRBV19, with D possibly being TRBD1 (6 bases). The germline CDR1 and CDR2 sequences are LNHDA and SQIVND (reference sequence). Trimming removed 3 bases from V and 0 bases from J, with 23 bases in between. This CDR3 comprises 19 residues. DNA for the CDR3: TGTGCCAGTAGTATCCGATTTAGAGGGACGGGGGCGGCTAACTATGGCTACACCTTC. It translates to CASSIRFRGTGAANYGYTF.

V is TRBV7-9 and J is TRBJ1-1; D might be TRBD1 (6 bases). Germline V lookup: CDR1 SEHNR, CDR2 FQNEAQ (reference sequence). Trimming pared 5 bases from V and 1 base from J, leaving 17 bases between. The CDR3 consists of 16 residues. The DNA of the CDR3 is TGTGCCAGCAGCGCAAGAGTCAGGGGACGGAACACTGAAGCTTTCTTT. Its protein is CASSARVRGRNTEAFF.

This clonotype has at least ten counts. The CDR3 here is CASSPQSNYGYTF. CDR3 in DNA: TGTGCCAGCTCACCACAATCTAACTATGGCTACACCTTC. The rearrangement links TRBV18 to TRBJ1-2; D remains ambiguous. Per the germline V gene, CDR1 is KGHSH and CDR2 is LQKENI. V gave up 1 base and J gave up 0 bases, with 3 bases separating them. The CDR3 is 13 amino acids.

This clonotype has a count of ten or more. The J gene is TRBJ2-1, the V gene TRBV5-1, with TRBD2 matching 10 bases. V lost 0 bases to trimming and J lost 6 bases; unmatched junction nucleotides: 3. CDR1 is SGHRS, CDR2 YFSETQ, per germline. CDR3 length equals 15 residues. The CDR3 DNA reads as TGCGCCAGCAGCTTGGATGTAGCGGGGGGCAATGAGCAGTTCTTC. This translates into CASSLDVAGGNEQFF.

V gene TRBV12-3 or TRBV12-4 combines with J gene TRBJ2-3; unclear D gene. The CDR3 is made up of 13 amino acids. Trimming removed 7 bases from V and 4 bases from J, with 12 bases in between. The CDR3 DNA reads as TGTGCCAGCAAGTTTGGACGTGCAGATACGCAGTATTTT. Translated: CASKFGRADTQYF.

This clonotype was seen many times. V is TRBV5-1 and J is TRBJ1-5; D is perhaps TRBD1 (5 bases). V lost 0 bases, J lost 3 bases, and 13 bases lay in between. The germline V gene has CDR1 SGHRS and CDR2 YFSETQ. The CDR3 contains 16 residues. The CDR3 sequence: CASSLGPRGNNQPQHF. The CDR3, as DNA: TGCGCCAGCAGCTTGGGGCCAAGGGGTAACAATCAGCCCCAGCATTTT.

This clonotype has ten or more counts. The chain combines TRBV20-1 with TRBJ2-3; no clear D gene. Trimming removed 6 bases from V and 2 bases from J, with 18 bases in between. CDR3 length: 15 amino acids. Germline V lookup: CDR1 DFQATT, CDR2 SNEGSKA (reference sequence). The CDR3: CSANRDSTYTDTQYF. The CDR3 DNA reads as TGCAGTGCGAATCGCGACTCCACCTACACAGATACGCAGTATTTT.

The chain employs TRBV2 and TRBJ2-7, with 7 bases aligning to TRBD1. Germline V gene sequence: CDR1 SNHLY, CDR2 FYNNEI. The CDR3 consists of 14 residues. V trimming: 7 bases; J trimming: 7 bases; junction bases outside the gene matches: 13. CDR3 DNA: TGTGCCAGCAACCACCCCGACAGGGCGCAAGAGCAGTACTTC. Amino acids: CASNHPDRAQEQYF.

DNA of the CDR3: TGTGCCAGCAGTTACTCTCGACTAGCGGGGGCCAATGAGCAGTTCTTC. Translating gives CASSYSRLAGANEQFF. This chain connects TRBV6-5 to TRBJ2-1, with 12 bases aligning to TRBD2. Germline V gives CDR1 MNHEY, CDR2 SVGAGI. The CDR3 has 16 residues. V was pared by 0 bases and J by 6 bases, with 3 bases of the junction left unmatched.